The 13 T cell receptor beta chains listed next were all sequenced from one sample in a study of blood T cells in healthy people across ages. Sample-barcoded 5' priming and a J-beta primer mix drove a second PCR of about 6 to 11 cycles. TCRdb reprocessed the 5' RACE reads via MiXCR and lists one record per CDR3 protein. The sample includes 1.5 million to 1.8 million distinct CDR3 sequences, about 42% of them seen just once. The material sequenced was blood. All receptors come from a woman aged 18-29 years in good health.

This clonotype was observed a few times. The V gene is TRBV29-1, the J gene TRBJ2-7; 7 bases map to TRBD2. The V and J ends lost 0 bases and 2 bases, in that order; junction bases with no gene match: 4. The CDR3 covers 14 residues. Germline CDR1 SQVTM, CDR2 ANQGSEA. CDR3 in DNA: TGCAGCGTTGAAGATGCTAGCGGAGCCTACGAGCAGTACTTC. As protein: CSVEDASGAYEQYF.

This rearrangement joins TRBV15 to TRBJ2-5, with a weak D call TRBD2 (5 bases). The CDR3 covers 11 residues. V lost 5 bases, J lost 11 bases, and 12 bases lay in between. Germline V CDR1 and CDR2: LNHNV, YYDKDF (reference sequence). The CDR3 coding sequence is TGTGCCACCAGCCCTCGGGGTGAGCAGTACTTC. It is translated as CATSPRGEQYF. The full variable domain, rest sourced from reference TRBV15 and TRBJ2-5, is DAMVIQNPRYQVTQFGKPVTLSCSQTLNHNVMYWYQQKSSQAPKLLFHYYDKDFNNEADTPDNFQSRRPNTSFCFLDIRSPGLGDTAMYLCATSPRGEQYFGPGTRLLVL.

This clonotype was counted only a few times. V and J are TRBV24-1 and TRBJ2-3; D possibly corresponds to TRBD2 (5 bases). CDR1 KGHDR and CDR2 SFDVKD come from the germline V gene. Trimming took off 7 bases at V and 3 bases at J, with 10 bases between the two ends. The CDR3 consists of 13 residues. The CDR3: CATRATGTDTQYF. CDR3 DNA: TGTGCCACCAGAGCCACGGGAACAGATACGCAGTATTTT.

The J gene is TRBJ2-2, the V gene TRBV12-3 or TRBV12-4; D is unresolved. This CDR3 is built from 13 residues. Trimming left V 6 bases short and J 4 bases short, with 9 bases between. The CDR3 DNA is TGTGCCAGCAGAATACGGGCCACCGGGGAGCTGTTTTTT. This codes for CASRIRATGELFF.

This clonotype was seen a few times. This CDR3 is CASSQETNRDTQYF. CDR3 sequence (DNA): TGCGCCAGCAGCCAAGAGACTAATAGGGATACGCAGTATTTT. V is TRBV4-1 and J is TRBJ2-3; possibly TRBD2 for D (5 bases). V lost 0 bases and J 6 bases, leaving 10 bases between the germline ends. Germline values: CDR1 MGHRA, CDR2 YSYEKL. The CDR3 covers 14 residues.

This clonotype was found a few times. The V call is TRBV28, the J call TRBJ1-6, with D possibly matching TRBD1 (5 bases). The ends were cut back, 3 bases at V and 4 bases at J, with 10 bases in the middle. Looked up from germline, CDR1 is MDHEN and CDR2 is SYDVKM. There are 15 residues in the CDR3. CDR3 in amino acids: CASSFRGPYNSPLHF. CDR3 nucleotide sequence: TGTGCCAGCAGTTTCCGGGGCCCGTATAATTCACCCCTCCACTTT.

V gene TRBV6-1 combines with J gene TRBJ2-1; 7 bases agree with TRBD2. CDR3 length: 16 amino acids. From germline, CDR1 is MNHNS and CDR2 SASEGT. The V segment lost 5 bases and the J segment 0 bases; nucleotides outside the gene matches: 7. CDR3 bases: TGTGCCAGCAGTAATCCACTAGCGAACTCCTACAATGAGCAGTTCTTC. Translated, it gives CASSNPLANSYNEQFF.

The chain joins TRBV18 to TRBJ2-1, with 8 bases aligning to TRBD1. Per the germline V gene, CDR1 is KGHSH and CDR2 is LQKENI. The J segment lost 6 bases and the V segment lost 2 bases, leaving 3 bases of the junction unmatched. The CDR3 has 14 residues. The CDR3 sequence is CASSPRTGRNEQFF. Here the CDR3 DNA reads TGTGCCAGCTCACCAAGGACAGGGCGCAATGAGCAGTTCTTC.

This rearrangement joins TRBV29-1 to TRBJ2-3; tentatively, D is TRBD1 (7 bases). CDR1 is SQVTM, CDR2 ANQGSEA, per germline. This CDR3 contains 14 residues. Trimming left V 6 bases short and J 4 bases short, with 17 bases between. The CDR3 bases are TGCAGCGTCACGACAGGGAGGTTACCAGATACGCAGTATTTT. This gives the protein CSVTTGRLPDTQYF.

The chain recombines TRBV12-5 with TRBJ1-1; 8 nucleotides line up with TRBD1. This CDR3 has 14 residues. The germline CDR1 and CDR2 sequences are LGHNT and FRNRAP. The junction had 5 bases not matched to a gene; V was cut back by 1 base and J by 7 bases. This CDR3 is CASGLGQGKHEAFF. Here the CDR3 DNA reads TGTGCTAGTGGTTTGGGACAGGGGAAGCATGAAGCTTTCTTT.

The V and J genes are TRBV4-3 and TRBJ2-4; a possible D gene is TRBD2 (6 bases). V was clipped by 1 base and J by 0 bases, with 13 bases between them. The CDR3 totals 17 residues. Germline V gives CDR1 LGHNA, CDR2 YSLEER. CDR3 sequence (DNA): TGCGCCAGCAGCCAAGGACTAGGAGATCTAGCCAAAAACATTCAGTACTTC. Translation: CASSQGLGDLAKNIQYF.

This clonotype was seen only a few times. The V and J genes are TRBV20-1 and TRBJ2-7, with 13 bases aligning to TRBD2. Germline V gene data show CDR1 as DFQATT and CDR2 as SNEGSKA (reference sequence). The CDR3 length is 15 residues. With V trimmed by 4 bases and J by 2 bases, 5 bases remained unmatched. For the CDR3, the DNA is TGCAGTGCTACGGGACTAGCGGGATTCCCCTACGAGCAGTACTTC. This gives the protein CSATGLAGFPYEQYF.

This clonotype was counted at least ten times. The genes are TRBV27 and TRBJ2-1; 8 nucleotides line up with TRBD2. V lost 6 bases to trimming and J lost 3 bases; unmatched junction nucleotides: 7. The V gene's germline CDR1 is MNHEY and CDR2 SMNVEV (reference sequence). This CDR3 region has 15 residues. The CDR3 DNA follows: TGTGCCAGCAGGCAATTTAGCGGGAACTACAATGAGCAGTTCTTC. Its protein product is CASRQFSGNYNEQFF.